The clone carrying this T cell receptor (beta chain) was observed a handful of times. Its antigen is unknown. The V gene's germline CDR1 is SGHNT and CDR2 YYREEE (reference sequence). V lost 2 bases to trimming and J lost 1 base, with 7 bases between them. This CDR3 has 13 residues. This sample was taken from a study of cytomegalovirus exposure and HLA in healthy donors. Study-level points and caveats: The authors later found TCR association rates varying by HLA locus, with DRB1 most and HLA-C fewest.

Both 60 Vbeta primers and 13 Jbeta primers went into the PCR. Measured with immunoSEQ multiplex PCR; TCRdb has only the in-frame clones, and not every one. Here the sample spans 100,000 or so clones, around 84% being singletons. The receptor was derived from a woman in her thirties or forties in good health and CMV-seropositive. The specimen was PBMCs. This chain connects TRBV5-4 to TRBJ2-7; tentative D call: TRBD2 (6 bases). The CDR3, as DNA: TGTGCCAGCAGCTTCAGCGGGTCCTACGAGCAGTACTTC. It translates to CASSFSGSYEQYF.